This T cell receptor (beta chain) was sequenced during a study of control samples from healthy donors and cancer patients. With V trimmed by 7 bases and J by 6 bases, 6 bases remained unmatched. CDR3 length: 13 amino acids. Germline V gives CDR1 ENHRY, CDR2 SYGVKD. Sequencing was performed with immunoSEQ multiplex PCR; in TCRdb, only in-frame clones are kept and a portion is missing. The sample holds about 80,000 clones; approximately 80% are singletons and the top ten take approximately 10%. The receptor was isolated from a man aged 55 to 70 with head and neck cancer. Material for sequencing was PBMCs. The chain uses TRBV10-3 and TRBJ1-2; 9 bases are a match to TRBD1. CDR3 sequence reads: CAITLGQGNGYTF. Here the CDR3 DNA reads TGTGCCATCACCCTTGGACAGGGGAATGGCTACACCTTC.